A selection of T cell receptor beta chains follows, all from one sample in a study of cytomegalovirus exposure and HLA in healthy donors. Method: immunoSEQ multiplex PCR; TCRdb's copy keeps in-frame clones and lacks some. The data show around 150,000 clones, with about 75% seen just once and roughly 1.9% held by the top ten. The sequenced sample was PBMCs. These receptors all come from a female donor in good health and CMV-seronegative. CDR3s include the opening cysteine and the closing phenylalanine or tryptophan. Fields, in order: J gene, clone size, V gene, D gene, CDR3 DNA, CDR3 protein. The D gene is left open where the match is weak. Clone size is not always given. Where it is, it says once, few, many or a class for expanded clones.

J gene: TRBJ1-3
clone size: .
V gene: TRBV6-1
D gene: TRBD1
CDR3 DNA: TGTGCCAGCAGTGGAGTCCGGGACAGGGGGTTTGTCGACACCATATATTTT
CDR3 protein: CASSGVRDRGFVDTIYF

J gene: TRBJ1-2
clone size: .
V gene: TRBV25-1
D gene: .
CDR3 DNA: TGTGCCAGCAGTGAATTTTCAGGTGCAGGGGCCGCTAACTATGGCTACACCTTC
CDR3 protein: CASSEFSGAGAANYGYTF

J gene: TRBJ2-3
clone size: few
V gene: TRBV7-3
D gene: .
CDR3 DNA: TGTGCCAGCAGCTTAAATCAGCGGGATACGCAGTATTTT
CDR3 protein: CASSLNQRDTQYF

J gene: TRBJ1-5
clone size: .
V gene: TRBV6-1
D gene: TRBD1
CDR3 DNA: TGTGCCAGCAGTGGCGGACAGGGAAGTAAGAGTCAGCCCCAGCATTTT
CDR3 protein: CASSGGQGSKSQPQHF

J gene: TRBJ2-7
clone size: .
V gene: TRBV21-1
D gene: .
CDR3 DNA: TGTGCCTGGGAGGCAACCTACGAGCAGTACTTC
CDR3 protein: CAWEATYEQYF

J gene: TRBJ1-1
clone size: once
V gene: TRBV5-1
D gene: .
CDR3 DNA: TGCGCCAGCAGCCCCCGACAGTCTTTGAACACTGAAGCTTTCTTT
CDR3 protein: CASSPRQSLNTEAFF

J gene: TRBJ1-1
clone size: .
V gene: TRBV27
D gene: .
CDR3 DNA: TGTGCCAGCAGTTCCAGACAGGTCATCGGCCAAGCTTTCTTT
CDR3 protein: CASSSRQVIGQAFF

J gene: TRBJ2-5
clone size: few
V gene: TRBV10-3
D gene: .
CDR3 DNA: TGTGCCATCAGTGACCCGACACAAGAGACCCAGTACTTC
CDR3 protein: CAISDPTQETQYF

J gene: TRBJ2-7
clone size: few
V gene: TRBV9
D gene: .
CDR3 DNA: TGTGCCAGCAGCCCCCGGACAGCAAAATCCTACGAGCAGTACTTC
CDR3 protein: CASSPRTAKSYEQYF

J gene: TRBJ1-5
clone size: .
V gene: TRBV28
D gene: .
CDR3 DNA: TGTGCCAGCAGTTCCAGGCAGGGGAACCTTAATCAGCCCCAGCATTTT
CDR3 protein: CASSSRQGNLNQPQHF

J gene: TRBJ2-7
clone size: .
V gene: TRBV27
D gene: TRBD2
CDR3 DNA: TGTGCCAGCAAATCCTTGGGAGCGGGAGTCGCCGAGCAGTACTTC
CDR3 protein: CASKSLGAGVAEQYF

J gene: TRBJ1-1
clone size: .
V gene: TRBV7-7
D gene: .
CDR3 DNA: TGTGCCAGCAGCCCCAGGGTCGGCACTGAAGCTTTCTTT
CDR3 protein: CASSPRVGTEAFF

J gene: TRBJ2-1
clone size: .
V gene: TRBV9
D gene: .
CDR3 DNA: TGTGCCAGCAGCCCACGACAGAACATTCCCAACTACAATGAGCAGTTCTTC
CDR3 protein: CASSPRQNIPNYNEQFF

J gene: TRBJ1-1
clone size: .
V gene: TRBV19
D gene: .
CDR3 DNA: TGTGCCAGTAGTATGAGCTACACTGAAGCTTTCTTT
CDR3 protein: CASSMSYTEAFF

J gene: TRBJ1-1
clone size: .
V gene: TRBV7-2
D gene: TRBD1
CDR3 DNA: TGTGCCAGCAGCTTAAGGAGGGCAGGGGGCGTGATGTACACTGAAGCTTTCTTT
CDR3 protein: CASSLRRAGGVMYTEAFF

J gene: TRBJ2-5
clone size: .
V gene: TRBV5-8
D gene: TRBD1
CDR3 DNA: TGTGCCAGCAGTACGACAGGGGCTGAGACCCAGTACTTC
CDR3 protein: CASSTTGAETQYF

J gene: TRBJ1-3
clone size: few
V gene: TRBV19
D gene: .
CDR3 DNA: TGTGCCAGTAGTCTCCTCCGGGGGACTGGAAACACCATATATTTT
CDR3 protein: CASSLLRGTGNTIYF

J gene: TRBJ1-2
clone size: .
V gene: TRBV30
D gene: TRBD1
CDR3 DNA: TGTGCCTGGAGTGAAGGGGACAGGGTGGCCCACTATGGCTACACCTTC
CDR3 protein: CAWSEGDRVAHYGYTF

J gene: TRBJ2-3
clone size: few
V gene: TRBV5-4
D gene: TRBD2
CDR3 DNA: TGTGCCAGCAGCTTCCGGACTAGCGGGGGCCGTAAAAGCACAGATACGCAGTATTTT
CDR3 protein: CASSFRTSGGRKSTDTQYF

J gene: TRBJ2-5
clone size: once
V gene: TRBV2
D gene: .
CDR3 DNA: TGTGCCAGCAGGGTAGCCGGGACACCAGGATACCAAGAGACCCAGTACTTC
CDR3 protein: CASRVAGTPGYQETQYF

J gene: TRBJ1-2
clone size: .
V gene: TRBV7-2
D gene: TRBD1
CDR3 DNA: TGTGCCAGCAGCGTACGGACAGGGCCAGCATATGGCTACACCTTC
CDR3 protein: CASSVRTGPAYGYTF

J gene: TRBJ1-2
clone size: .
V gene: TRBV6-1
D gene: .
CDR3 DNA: TGTGCCAGCAGTGAGATGAGGGGGGGGGCGATTGATGGCTACACCTTC
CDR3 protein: CASSEMRGGAIDGYTF

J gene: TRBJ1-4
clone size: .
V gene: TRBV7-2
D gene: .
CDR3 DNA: TGTGCCAGCAGCTCCCGAGGTGTGACGGCTAATGAAAAACTGTTTTTT
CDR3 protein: CASSSRGVTANEKLFF

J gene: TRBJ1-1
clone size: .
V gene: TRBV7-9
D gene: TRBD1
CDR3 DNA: TGTGCCAGCAGCTTCTTCAGGGGGAGGACTGAAGCTTTCTTT
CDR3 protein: CASSFFRGRTEAFF

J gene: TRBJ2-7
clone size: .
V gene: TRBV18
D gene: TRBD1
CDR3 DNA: TGTGCCAGCTCACCAGGGACAGGCTCCTACGAGCAGTACTTC
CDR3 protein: CASSPGTGSYEQYF

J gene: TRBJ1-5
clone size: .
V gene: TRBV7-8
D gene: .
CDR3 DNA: TGTGCCAGCAGCTTAGACCACGGTCAGCCCCAGCATTTT
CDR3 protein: CASSLDHGQPQHF

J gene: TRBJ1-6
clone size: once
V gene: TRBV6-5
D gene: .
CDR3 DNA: TGTGCCAGCAGTTACTCGGGGGGGGGATCGAATTCACCCCTCCACTTT
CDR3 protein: CASSYSGGGSNSPLHF

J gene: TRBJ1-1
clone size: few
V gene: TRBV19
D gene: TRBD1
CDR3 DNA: TGTGCCGCCCGGACAGGGAACACTGAAGCTTTCTTT
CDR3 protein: CAARTGNTEAFF

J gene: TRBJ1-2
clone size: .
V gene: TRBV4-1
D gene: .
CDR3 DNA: TGCGCCAGCAGCCAAGGGCCCAGGGTATGGGATGGCTACACCTTC
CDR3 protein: CASSQGPRVWDGYTF

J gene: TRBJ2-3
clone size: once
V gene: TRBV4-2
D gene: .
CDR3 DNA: TGTGCCAGCAGCCCCCAGACTGGAAGCACAGATACGCAGTATTTT
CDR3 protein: CASSPQTGSTDTQYF

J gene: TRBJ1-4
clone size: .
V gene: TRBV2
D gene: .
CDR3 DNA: TGTGCCAGCACCAGGGAGGAGGGTGAAAAACTGTTTTTT
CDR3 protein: CASTREEGEKLFF

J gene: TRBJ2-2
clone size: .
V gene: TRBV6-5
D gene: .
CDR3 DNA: TGTGCCAGCAGTTACTCGACAGTCCCGACCGGGGAGCTGTTTTTT
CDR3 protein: CASSYSTVPTGELFF

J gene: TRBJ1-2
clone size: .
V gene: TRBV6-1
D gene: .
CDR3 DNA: TGTGCCAGCAGTCCCCGTAACTATGGCTACACCTTC
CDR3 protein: CASSPRNYGYTF

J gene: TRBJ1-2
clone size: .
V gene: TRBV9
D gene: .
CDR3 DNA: TGTGCCAGCAGACCGGGGGGGGACTCCTATGGCTACACCTTC
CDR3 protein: CASRPGGDSYGYTF

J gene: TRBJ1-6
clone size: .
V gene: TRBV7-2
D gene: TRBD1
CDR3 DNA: TGTGCCAGCGTAGGACAGGCTCGGGTTTCACCCCTCCACTTT
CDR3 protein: CASVGQARVSPLHF

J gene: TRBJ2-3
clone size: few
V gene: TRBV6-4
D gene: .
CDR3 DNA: TGTGCCAGCAGTGCCGTTGCGGGGAGTGCAGATACGCAGTATTTT
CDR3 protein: CASSAVAGSADTQYF

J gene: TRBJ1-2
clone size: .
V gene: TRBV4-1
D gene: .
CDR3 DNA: TGCGCCAGCAGCCAAGTTCCTTGGGTGGGGCGTAACTATGGCTACACCTTC
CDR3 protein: CASSQVPWVGRNYGYTF

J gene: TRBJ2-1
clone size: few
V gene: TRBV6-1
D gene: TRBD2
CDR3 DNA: TGTGCCAGCAGTGAAGGACTAGCGGGAGTTCATGAGCAGTTCTTC
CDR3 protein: CASSEGLAGVHEQFF

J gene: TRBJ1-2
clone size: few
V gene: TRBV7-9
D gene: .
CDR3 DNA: TGTGCCAGCAGCCAGTGGGCGTCCTCCAGCGGCTACACCTTC
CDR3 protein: CASSQWASSSGYTF

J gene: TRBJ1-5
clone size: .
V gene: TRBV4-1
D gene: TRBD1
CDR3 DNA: TGCGCCAGCAGCCAGGGACAGGGGTTCTCTCAGCCCCAGCATTTT
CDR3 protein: CASSQGQGFSQPQHF

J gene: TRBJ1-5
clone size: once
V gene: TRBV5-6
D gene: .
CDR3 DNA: TGTGCCAGCAGCTCAGGCAATCAGCCCCAGCATTTT
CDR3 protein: CASSSGNQPQHF

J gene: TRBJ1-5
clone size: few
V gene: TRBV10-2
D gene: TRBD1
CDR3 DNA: TGCGCCAGCAGTGGGACAGGGGGCGATTATCAGCCCCAGCATTTT
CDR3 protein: CASSGTGGDYQPQHF

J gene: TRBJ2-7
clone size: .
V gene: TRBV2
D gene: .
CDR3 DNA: TGTGCCACCCGTGGGCATACAGGGACCCCCTACGAGCAGTACTTC
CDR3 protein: CATRGHTGTPYEQYF

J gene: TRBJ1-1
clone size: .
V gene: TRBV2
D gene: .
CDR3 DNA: TGTGCCAGCAAGAGGGCAGCCAACACTGAAGCTTTCTTT
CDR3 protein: CASKRAANTEAFF

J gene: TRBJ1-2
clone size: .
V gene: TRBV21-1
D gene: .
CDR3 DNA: TGTGCCAGCCCCCTTCAGGGGAACTATGGCTACACCTTC
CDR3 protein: CASPLQGNYGYTF

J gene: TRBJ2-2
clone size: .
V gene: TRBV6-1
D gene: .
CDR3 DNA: TGTGCCAGCAGTGCCTATTGGGGGCCCGGGGAGCTGTTTTTT
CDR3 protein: CASSAYWGPGELFF

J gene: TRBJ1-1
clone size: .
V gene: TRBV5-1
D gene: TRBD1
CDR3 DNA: TGCGCCAGCAGCTTGGTGGCAGGGGGCTTGGGTACTGAAGCTTTCTTT
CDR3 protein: CASSLVAGGLGTEAFF

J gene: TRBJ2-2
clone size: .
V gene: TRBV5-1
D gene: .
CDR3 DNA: TGCGCCAGCAGCCGGGACACCTTGAACACCGGGGAGCTGTTTTTT
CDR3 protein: CASSRDTLNTGELFF

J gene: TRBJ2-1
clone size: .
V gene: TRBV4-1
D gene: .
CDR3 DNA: TGCGCCAGCAGACTGTCCGCGGGGGCGCTTTACAATGAGCAGTTCTTC
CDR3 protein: CASRLSAGALYNEQFF

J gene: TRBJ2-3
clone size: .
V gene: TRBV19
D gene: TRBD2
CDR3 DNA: TGTGCCAGTAGTATGAACGGGGGGGCGGTAGGCACAGATACGCAGTATTTT
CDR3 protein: CASSMNGGAVGTDTQYF

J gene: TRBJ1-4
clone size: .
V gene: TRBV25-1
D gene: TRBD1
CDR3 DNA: TGTGCCAGCAGTGGTTGGACAGGGAATGAAAAACTGTTTTTT
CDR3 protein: CASSGWTGNEKLFF

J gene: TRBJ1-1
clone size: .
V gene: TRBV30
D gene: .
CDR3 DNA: TGTGCCTGGAGTGTTATCGGTTCGGGGGGGACTGAAGCTTTCTTT
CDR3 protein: CAWSVIGSGGTEAFF

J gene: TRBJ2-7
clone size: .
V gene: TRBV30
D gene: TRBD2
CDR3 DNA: TGTGCCCTTAGGCGGGGGAGCTCCTACGAGCAGTACTTC
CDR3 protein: CALRRGSSYEQYF

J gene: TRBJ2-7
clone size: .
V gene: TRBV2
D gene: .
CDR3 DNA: TGTGCCAGCAGGACCACAGGGTCCCCTCCCCAGTACTTC
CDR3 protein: CASRTTGSPPQYF

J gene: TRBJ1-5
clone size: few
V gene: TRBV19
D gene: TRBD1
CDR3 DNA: TGTGCCAGTAGTCTCGTCCTTGGGACAGGCCTTCGGAGCAATCAGCCCCAGCATTTT
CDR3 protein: CASSLVLGTGLRSNQPQHF